This is a list of T cell receptor beta chains from one sample in a study of T-cell memory formation after mild COVID-19. TCRdb fed the 5' RACE reads into MiXCR, producing one record per CDR3 protein. The sample has some 150,000 distinct CDR3 sequences; roughly 19% are singletons. The sample was PBMCs or a T cell subset sorted from them (not recorded which). These receptors all stem from an adult woman who had mild COVID-19 (a few samples of this study predate the infection). Cell type and time point are not known. Each CDR3 is given with its conserved first and last residue. Fields, in order: CDR3 protein, V gene, J gene.

CDR3: CASPAGTALNTEAFF
V: TRBV2
J: TRBJ1-1

CDR3: CASSPGAGSYEQYF
V: TRBV6-5
J: TRBJ2-7

CDR3: CSASPTNLGLGQYF
V: TRBV20-1
J: TRBJ2-5

CDR3: CASSQTGEQYF
V: TRBV3-1
J: TRBJ2-7

CDR3: CASRESGSTDTQYF
V: TRBV25-1
J: TRBJ2-3

CDR3: CASRYGTGSDGYTF
V: TRBV12-3/TRBV12-4
J: TRBJ1-2

CDR3: CASRMRESGTSSYNEQFF
V: TRBV5-4
J: TRBJ2-1

CDR3: CASSPFPTGGYGYTF
V: TRBV12-3/TRBV12-4
J: TRBJ1-2

CDR3: CASSEDRVPYGYTF
V: TRBV6-1
J: TRBJ1-2

CDR3: CASSLKGARETEAFF
V: TRBV18
J: TRBJ1-1

CDR3: CASSQEIRAETQYF
V: TRBV3-1
J: TRBJ2-5

CDR3: CSVGAGEVGIQYF
V: TRBV29-1
J: TRBJ2-4

CDR3: CSVGAVAAGPHNEQFF
V: TRBV29-1
J: TRBJ2-1

CDR3: CATSDYTSGRMTDTQYF
V: TRBV24-1
J: TRBJ2-3

CDR3: CASRKDRNSYEQYF
V: TRBV2
J: TRBJ2-7

CDR3: CASSLGQSTYEQYF
V: TRBV25-1
J: TRBJ2-7

CDR3: CASSLPFQGMPYEQYF
V: TRBV7-8
J: TRBJ2-7

CDR3: CASSWRTVTEQFF
V: TRBV4-3
J: TRBJ2-1

CDR3: CASNRDLNNYGYTF
V: TRBV6-6
J: TRBJ1-2

CDR3: CASSLVPSGIGSYEQYF
V: TRBV7-6
J: TRBJ2-7

CDR3: CASSRGARNEQFF
V: TRBV7-3
J: TRBJ2-1

CDR3: CAWSTGYNEQFF
V: TRBV30
J: TRBJ2-1

CDR3: CASSSKPGPSSYEQYF
V: TRBV5-1
J: TRBJ2-7

CDR3: CASNPTGGIKVSF
V: TRBV2
J: TRBJ2-1

CDR3: CSVVKNRAEADTQYF
V: TRBV29-1
J: TRBJ2-3

CDR3: CSVQQGYDPYYEQYF
V: TRBV29-1
J: TRBJ2-7

CDR3: CASSNGREAFF
V: TRBV7-9
J: TRBJ1-1

CDR3: CASRGQVDLYGYTF
V: TRBV25-1
J: TRBJ1-2

CDR3: CASKQDVPSYEQYF
V: TRBV19
J: TRBJ2-7

CDR3: CASSLQGGEQYF
V: TRBV6-5
J: TRBJ2-7

CDR3: CASSREGANTEAFF
V: TRBV9
J: TRBJ1-1

CDR3: CSVGTAIEQFF
V: TRBV29-1
J: TRBJ2-1